A selection of T cell receptor beta chains follows, all from one sample in a study of blood T cell repertoires in COVID-19. Profiled with immunoSEQ multiplex PCR; TCRdb holds only in-frame clones, not every one. The table shows approximately 210,000 clones, with 90% to 95% occurring only once. The sample was peripheral blood. Receptors were obtained from a man in his thirties or forties with acute or convalescent COVID-19. CDR3s include the opening cysteine and the closing phenylalanine or tryptophan. The order of the fields is clone size, J gene, D gene, V gene, CDR3 DNA, CDR3 protein. D genes are given only for firm matches. Only part of the rows carry a size: once, few, many, or a class if the clone is expanded.

size: .
J: TRBJ1-3
D: TRBD1
V: TRBV6-4
DNA: TGTGCCAGCAGTGAGTCGGACAGGCCAAGAGACACCATATATTTT
CDR3: CASSESDRPRDTIYF

size: .
J: TRBJ2-7
D: .
V: TRBV10-3
DNA: TGTGCCATCAGCCCCCAGGGGGGCTCCTACGAGCAGTACTTC
CDR3: CAISPQGGSYEQYF

size: .
J: TRBJ2-7
D: .
V: TRBV24-1
DNA: TGTGCCACCAGTGATAGGGGCTCCCCAACCTACGAGCAGTACTTC
CDR3: CATSDRGSPTYEQYF

size: .
J: TRBJ2-6
D: .
V: TRBV30
DNA: TGTGCCTGGACACCGGGAAACTCTGGGGCCAACGTCCTGACTTTC
CDR3: CAWTPGNSGANVLTF

size: .
J: TRBJ1-5
D: TRBD1
V: TRBV28
DNA: TGTGCCTGCGAACTCAGGGGGGCAAATCAGCCCCAGCATTTT
CDR3: CACELRGANQPQHF

size: .
J: TRBJ1-5
D: TRBD1
V: TRBV18
DNA: TGTGCCAGCTCACCCCGAGGACAGGGACCAGGTCTAAGCAATCAGCCCCAGCATTTT
CDR3: CASSPRGQGPGLSNQPQHF

size: .
J: TRBJ2-7
D: .
V: TRBV6-2/TRBV6-3
DNA: TGTGCCAGCAGTTACGGATTACGGAGGGGCTACGAGCAGTACTTC
CDR3: CASSYGLRRGYEQYF

size: .
J: TRBJ2-2
D: TRBD1
V: TRBV3-1/TRBV3-2
DNA: TGTGCCAGCAGAAGTCGGGACAGTCAGGGGGAGCTGTTTTTT
CDR3: CASRSRDSQGELFF

size: .
J: TRBJ1-4
D: TRBD1
V: TRBV6-1
DNA: TGTGCCAGCAGTGTGGGACAGGTACCCACTCAGGGTAATGAAAAACTGTTTTTT
CDR3: CASSVGQVPTQGNEKLFF

size: once
J: TRBJ2-3
D: TRBD2
V: TRBV7-3
DNA: TGTGCCAGCAGTCAAAGTAGCGGGGGGGCCAGAGATACGCAGTATTTT
CDR3: CASSQSSGGARDTQYF

size: .
J: TRBJ2-1
D: TRBD2
V: TRBV27
DNA: TGTGCCAGCAGTCCCAGACTAGCGGGAGGGCCAGGGTGGTACAATGAGCAGTTCTTC
CDR3: CASSPRLAGGPGWYNEQFF

size: once
J: TRBJ1-1
D: TRBD1
V: TRBV27
DNA: TGTGCCAGCAGTTTATCGATCCGGGACAGAGGCATGAACACTGAAGCTTTCTTT
CDR3: CASSLSIRDRGMNTEAFF

size: .
J: TRBJ2-7
D: .
V: TRBV25-1
DNA: TGTGCCAGCAGTGAATTCGCCTACGAGCAGTACTTC
CDR3: CASSEFAYEQYF

size: .
J: TRBJ1-2
D: TRBD1
V: TRBV5-1
DNA: TGCGCCAGCAGCTCCACAGGGGCAGCTAACTATGGCTACACCTTC
CDR3: CASSSTGAANYGYTF

size: .
J: TRBJ2-7
D: TRBD1
V: TRBV7-7
DNA: TGTGCTAGCAGCCTAGGGACAGGGGGGTCCTACGAGCAGTACTTC
CDR3: CASSLGTGGSYEQYF

size: .
J: TRBJ2-7
D: .
V: TRBV6-5
DNA: TGTGCCAGCAGCGAGTCTAACTCCTACGAGCAGTACTTC
CDR3: CASSESNSYEQYF

size: .
J: TRBJ2-3
D: .
V: TRBV7-8
DNA: TGTGCCAGCAGCTTAGTTCCTCAGGGGTGGACAGATACGCAGTATTTT
CDR3: CASSLVPQGWTDTQYF

size: .
J: TRBJ2-1
D: .
V: TRBV27
DNA: TGTGCCAGCAGTTTTTTGCCGAGGGGGAACAATGAGCAGTTCTTC
CDR3: CASSFLPRGNNEQFF

size: .
J: TRBJ1-4
D: .
V: TRBV9
DNA: TGTGCCAGCAGCGTCCGGGCGGGGGGGAATGAAAAACTGTTTTTT
CDR3: CASSVRAGGNEKLFF

size: .
J: TRBJ1-5
D: TRBD1
V: TRBV30
DNA: TGTGCCTGGGATAGGGGACAGGGAAGGAATCAGCCCCAGCATTTT
CDR3: CAWDRGQGRNQPQHF

size: .
J: TRBJ1-3
D: .
V: TRBV5-1
DNA: TGCGCCAGCAGCGGTACAGGCTCTGGAAACACCATATATTTT
CDR3: CASSGTGSGNTIYF

size: .
J: TRBJ2-1
D: TRBD2
V: TRBV4-2
DNA: TGTGCCAGCAGCCAAGATGTTAGCGGGGGTTACAATGAGCAGTTCTTC
CDR3: CASSQDVSGGYNEQFF

size: .
J: TRBJ2-7
D: TRBD1
V: TRBV18
DNA: TGTGCCAGCTCGTCGGGACAGACCTACGAGCAGTACTTC
CDR3: CASSSGQTYEQYF

size: .
J: TRBJ2-1
D: TRBD2
V: TRBV28
DNA: TGTGCCAGCAGTCTAGCGGGAGGTGAGCAGTTCTTC
CDR3: CASSLAGGEQFF

size: .
J: TRBJ1-2
D: .
V: TRBV30
DNA: TGTGCCGGGACACCTGCCTCGGTGAGTGGTGGCTACACCTTC
CDR3: CAGTPASVSGGYTF

size: .
J: TRBJ2-1
D: .
V: TRBV6-5
DNA: TGTGCCAGCAGTTACTCGGACTCCCCGCCGTGGAATGAGCAGTTCTTC
CDR3: CASSYSDSPPWNEQFF

size: .
J: TRBJ1-6
D: TRBD1
V: TRBV30
DNA: TGTGCCTGGGCAATACAGGGGTTGGGGAATTCACCCCTCCACTTT
CDR3: CAWAIQGLGNSPLHF

size: .
J: TRBJ2-5
D: TRBD1
V: TRBV10-1
DNA: TGCGCCAGCAGCCAACGGGACAGGGGTTTGGAGACCCAGTACTTC
CDR3: CASSQRDRGLETQYF

size: .
J: TRBJ1-1
D: .
V: TRBV3-1/TRBV3-2
DNA: TGTGCCAGCAGCCCACTAAGGGGAGGAGCTTTCTTT
CDR3: CASSPLRGGAFF

size: .
J: TRBJ2-7
D: TRBD2
V: TRBV7-2
DNA: TGTGCCAGCAGCTCTCGACTAGCGGGGGTCTACGAGCAGTACTTC
CDR3: CASSSRLAGVYEQYF

size: .
J: TRBJ1-2
D: TRBD1
V: TRBV20-1
DNA: TGCAGTGCTACGACAGGGACCGGCTACACCTTC
CDR3: CSATTGTGYTF

size: .
J: TRBJ2-3
D: .
V: TRBV21-1
DNA: TGTGCCAGCAGCAAAGGGCAGATTAGCACAGATACGCAGTATTTT
CDR3: CASSKGQISTDTQYF

size: .
J: TRBJ2-7
D: TRBD2
V: TRBV28
DNA: TGTGCCAGCAGATCTAGCGGGAGTTTCTACGAGCAGTACTTC
CDR3: CASRSSGSFYEQYF

size: .
J: TRBJ2-3
D: .
V: TRBV9
DNA: TGTGCCAGCAGCGTAGCAGTAAGAGATACGCAGTATTTT
CDR3: CASSVAVRDTQYF

size: .
J: TRBJ2-7
D: TRBD1
V: TRBV25-1
DNA: TGTGCCAGCAGTCAGAGGGGACAGTCAACCTACGAGCAGTACTTC
CDR3: CASSQRGQSTYEQYF

size: .
J: TRBJ1-6
D: TRBD1
V: TRBV5-1
DNA: TGCGCCAGCAGAATGGGACAGGGGGGATCACCCCTCCACTTT
CDR3: CASRMGQGGSPLHF

size: .
J: TRBJ2-7
D: TRBD1
V: TRBV5-5
DNA: TGTGCCAGCAGCTCGGGACAGGGTTCGCACGAGCAGTACTTC
CDR3: CASSSGQGSHEQYF

size: .
J: TRBJ2-4
D: .
V: TRBV10-3
DNA: TGTGCTAATGCATATGATCCCCGGAACAGCAACATTCAGTACTTC
CDR3: CANAYDPRNSNIQYF

size: .
J: TRBJ1-5
D: .
V: TRBV3-1/TRBV3-2
DNA: TGTGCCAGCAGCCAAGATGGGCCAGTCCAGCCCCAGCATTTT
CDR3: CASSQDGPVQPQHF

size: .
J: TRBJ2-7
D: .
V: TRBV5-1
DNA: TGCGCCAGCAGCTTGGAATCGCGGGACTACGAGCAGTACTTC
CDR3: CASSLESRDYEQYF

size: .
J: TRBJ2-1
D: .
V: TRBV3-1/TRBV3-2
DNA: TGTGCCAGCAGCTCCTCCCTTAGACAAACACCTCTCAGGGACAATGAGCAGTTCTTC
CDR3: CASSSSLRQTPLRDNEQFF

size: .
J: TRBJ2-7
D: .
V: TRBV7-8
DNA: TGTGCCAGCAAGACAGATTTTGTCGAGGAGCAGTACTTC
CDR3: CASKTDFVEEQYF

size: few
J: TRBJ1-2
D: .
V: TRBV30
DNA: TGTGCCTGGAGTTCTGCCAGGGGTAGCTACACCTTC
CDR3: CAWSSARGSYTF

size: .
J: TRBJ1-4
D: .
V: TRBV5-1
DNA: TGCGCCAGCTTGGGAAGGGGAGGGGTGGTTGAAAAACTGTTTTTT
CDR3: CASLGRGGVVEKLFF

size: .
J: TRBJ1-5
D: .
V: TRBV28
DNA: TGTGCCAGCAGGGGGCCCAATCAGCCCCAGCATTTT
CDR3: CASRGPNQPQHF

size: .
J: TRBJ2-3
D: TRBD2
V: TRBV11-3
DNA: TGTGCCAGCAGCTTAGAAAGCGGGACGTCAGATACGCAGTATTTT
CDR3: CASSLESGTSDTQYF

size: .
J: TRBJ2-5
D: TRBD2
V: TRBV5-1
DNA: TGCGCCAGCAGTTTCTTGGGACTAGCGTTGGAGACCCAGTACTTC
CDR3: CASSFLGLALETQYF

size: few
J: TRBJ1-1
D: .
V: TRBV5-8
DNA: TGTGCCAGCAGCTTGGCCCACAGGGCGAACACTGAAGCTTTCTTT
CDR3: CASSLAHRANTEAFF

size: .
J: TRBJ1-2
D: .
V: TRBV6-5
DNA: TGTGCCAGCAGTAACAGACGCGATGGCTACACCTTC
CDR3: CASSNRRDGYTF

size: .
J: TRBJ2-5
D: .
V: TRBV10-3
DNA: TGTGCCATCAGTGAGTCCGGGGAATATGCGACCCAGTACTTC
CDR3: CAISESGEYATQYF

size: .
J: TRBJ2-7
D: .
V: TRBV27
DNA: TGTGCCAGCAGTTTAAAGGAGGTTCCTACCTACGAGCAGTACTTC
CDR3: CASSLKEVPTYEQYF

size: .
J: TRBJ2-1
D: .
V: TRBV7-2
DNA: TGTGCCAGCAGCTTAACACATTCTACTAGCACTGAGCAGTTCTTC
CDR3: CASSLTHSTSTEQFF

size: .
J: TRBJ1-5
D: .
V: TRBV3-1/TRBV3-2
DNA: TGTGCCAGCAGCCAAGACTACGGGAACAATCAGCCCCAGCATTTT
CDR3: CASSQDYGNNQPQHF

size: .
J: TRBJ1-6
D: .
V: TRBV21-1
DNA: TGTGCCAGCCCGAGGCCAACCTATAATTCACCCCTCCACTTT
CDR3: CASPRPTYNSPLHF